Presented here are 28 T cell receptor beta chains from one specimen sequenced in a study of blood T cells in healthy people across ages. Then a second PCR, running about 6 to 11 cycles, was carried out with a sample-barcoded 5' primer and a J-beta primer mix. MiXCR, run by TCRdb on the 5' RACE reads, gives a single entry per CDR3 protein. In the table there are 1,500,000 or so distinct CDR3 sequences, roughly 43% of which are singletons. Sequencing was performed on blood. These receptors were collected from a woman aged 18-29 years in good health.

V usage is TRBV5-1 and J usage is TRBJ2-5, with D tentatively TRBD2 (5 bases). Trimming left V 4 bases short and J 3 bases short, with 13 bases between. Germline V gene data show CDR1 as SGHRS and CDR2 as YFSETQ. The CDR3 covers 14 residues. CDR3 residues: CASSVEAIEETQYF. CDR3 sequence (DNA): TGCGCCAGCAGCGTGGAGGCTATAGAAGAGACCCAGTACTTC.

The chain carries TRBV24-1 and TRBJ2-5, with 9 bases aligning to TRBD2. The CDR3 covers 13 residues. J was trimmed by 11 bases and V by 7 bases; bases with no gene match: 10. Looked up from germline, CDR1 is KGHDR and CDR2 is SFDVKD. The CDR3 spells CATRAGGRNEQYF. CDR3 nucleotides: TGTGCCACCAGAGCGGGAGGTCGAAATGAGCAGTACTTC.

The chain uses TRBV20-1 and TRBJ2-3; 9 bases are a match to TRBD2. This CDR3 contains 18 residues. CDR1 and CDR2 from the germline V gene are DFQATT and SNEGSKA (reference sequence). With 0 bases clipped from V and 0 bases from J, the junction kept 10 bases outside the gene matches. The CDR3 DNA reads TGCAGTGCTAGAGATCCTAGCGGGACAGCGGGGAGCACAGATACGCAGTATTTT. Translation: CSARDPSGTAGSTDTQYF.

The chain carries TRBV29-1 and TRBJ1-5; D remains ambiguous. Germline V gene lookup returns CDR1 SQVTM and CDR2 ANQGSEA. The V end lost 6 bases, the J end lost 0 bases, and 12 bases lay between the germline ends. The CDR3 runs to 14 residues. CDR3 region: CSVLPEDSNQPQHF. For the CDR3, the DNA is TGCAGCGTCCTACCAGAAGATAGCAATCAGCCCCAGCATTTT.

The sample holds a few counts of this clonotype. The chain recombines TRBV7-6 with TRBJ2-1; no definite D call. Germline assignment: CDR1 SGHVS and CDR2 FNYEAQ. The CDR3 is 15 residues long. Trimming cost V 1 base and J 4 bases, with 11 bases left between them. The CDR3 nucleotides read TGTGCCAGCAGCTTAGGCCCCGGAGTGTACAATGAGCAGTTCTTC. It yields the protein CASSLGPGVYNEQFF.

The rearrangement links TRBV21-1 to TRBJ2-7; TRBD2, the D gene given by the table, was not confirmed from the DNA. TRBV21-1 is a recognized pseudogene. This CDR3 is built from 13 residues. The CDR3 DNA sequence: TGTGCCAGCAGGGCGGGGAGTGCTGATGAGCAGTACTTC. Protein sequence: CASRAGSADEQYF.

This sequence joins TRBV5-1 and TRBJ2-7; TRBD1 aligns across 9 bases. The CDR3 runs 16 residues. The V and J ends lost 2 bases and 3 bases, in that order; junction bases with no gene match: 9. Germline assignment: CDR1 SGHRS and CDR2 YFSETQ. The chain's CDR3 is CASSFVAGQGIYEQYF. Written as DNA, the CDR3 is TGCGCCAGCAGCTTCGTCGCCGGACAGGGGATCTACGAGCAGTACTTC.

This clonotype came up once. Written as DNA, the CDR3 is TGCAGCGTTGCTCCCCACCAGAACACTGAAGCTTTCTTT. As protein: CSVAPHQNTEAFF. The chain joins TRBV29-1 to TRBJ1-1, with unresolved D. V was clipped by 4 bases and J by 1 base, with 10 bases between them. The germline CDR1 and CDR2 sequences are SQVTM and ANQGSEA. This CDR3 contains 13 residues.

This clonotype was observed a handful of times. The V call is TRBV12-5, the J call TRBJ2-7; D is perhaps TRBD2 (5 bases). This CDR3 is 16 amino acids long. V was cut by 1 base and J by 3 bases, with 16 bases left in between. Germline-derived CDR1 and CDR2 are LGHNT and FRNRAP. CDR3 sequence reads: CASGLGSVTGCYEQYF. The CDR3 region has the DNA TGTGCTAGTGGTTTGGGCTCCGTAACGGGGTGCTACGAGCAGTACTTC.

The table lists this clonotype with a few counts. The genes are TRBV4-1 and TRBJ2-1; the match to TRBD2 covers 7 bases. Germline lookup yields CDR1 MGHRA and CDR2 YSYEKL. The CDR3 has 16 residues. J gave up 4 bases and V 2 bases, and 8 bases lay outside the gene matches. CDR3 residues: CASSQPPRDYYNEQFF. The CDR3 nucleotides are TGCGCCAGCAGCCAACCCCCCAGGGACTATTACAATGAGCAGTTCTTC.

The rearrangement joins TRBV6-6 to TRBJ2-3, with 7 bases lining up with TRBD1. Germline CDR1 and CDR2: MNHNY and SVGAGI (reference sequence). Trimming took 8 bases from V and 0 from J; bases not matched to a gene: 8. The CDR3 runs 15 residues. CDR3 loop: CASRLDRPSTDTQYF. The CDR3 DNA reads TGTGCCAGCCGTTTGGACAGGCCTAGCACAGATACGCAGTATTTT.

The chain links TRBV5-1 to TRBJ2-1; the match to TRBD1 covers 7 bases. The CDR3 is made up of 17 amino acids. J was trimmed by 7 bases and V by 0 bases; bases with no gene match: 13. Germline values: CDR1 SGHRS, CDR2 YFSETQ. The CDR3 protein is CASSLEYRGLFGNEQFF. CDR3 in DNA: TGCGCCAGCAGCTTGGAATACAGGGGATTGTTCGGTAATGAGCAGTTCTTC.

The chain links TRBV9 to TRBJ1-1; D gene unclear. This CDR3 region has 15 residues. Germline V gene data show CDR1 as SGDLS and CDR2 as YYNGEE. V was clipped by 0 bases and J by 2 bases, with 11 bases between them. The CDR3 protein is CASSVEAILNTEAFF. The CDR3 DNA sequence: TGTGCCAGCAGCGTAGAAGCAATACTCAACACTGAAGCTTTCTTT.

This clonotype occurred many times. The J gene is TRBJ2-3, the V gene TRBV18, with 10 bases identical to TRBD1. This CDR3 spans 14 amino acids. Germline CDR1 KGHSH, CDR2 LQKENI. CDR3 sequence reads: CASSPGQGADTQYF. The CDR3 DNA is TGTGCTAGCAGCCCCGGACAGGGGGCAGATACGCAGTATTTT.

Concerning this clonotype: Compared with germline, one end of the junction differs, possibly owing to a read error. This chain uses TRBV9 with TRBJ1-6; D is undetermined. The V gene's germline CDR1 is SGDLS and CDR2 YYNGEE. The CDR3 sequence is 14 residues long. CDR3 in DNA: TGTGCCAGCAGCGTAGATAACGTAGGTTCACCCCCCCACTTT. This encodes CASSVDNVGSPPHF.

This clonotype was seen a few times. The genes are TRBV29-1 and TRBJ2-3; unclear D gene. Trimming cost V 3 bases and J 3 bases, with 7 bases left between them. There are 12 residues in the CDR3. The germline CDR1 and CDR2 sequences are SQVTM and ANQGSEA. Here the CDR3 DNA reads TGCAGCGTTGACTGGAATACAGATACGCAGTATTTT. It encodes CSVDWNTDTQYF.

DNA for the CDR3: TGTGCCTGGCGGGACAGGCGCTCCTACAATGAGCAGTTCTTC. This gives the protein CAWRDRRSYNEQFF. The chain couples TRBV30 to TRBJ2-1; the match to TRBD1 covers 8 bases. Germline trimming cut 5 bases from V and 0 bases from J; bases unmatched to any gene: 3. Per the germline V gene, CDR1 is GTSNPN and CDR2 is SVGIG (reference sequence). The CDR3 has 14 residues.

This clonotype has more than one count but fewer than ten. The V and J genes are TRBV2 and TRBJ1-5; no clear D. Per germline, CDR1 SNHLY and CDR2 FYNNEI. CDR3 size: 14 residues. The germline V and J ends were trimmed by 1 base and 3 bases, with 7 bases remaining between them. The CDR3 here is CASSEGTINQPQHF. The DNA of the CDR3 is TGTGCCAGCAGTGAAGGGACGATCAATCAGCCCCAGCATTTT.

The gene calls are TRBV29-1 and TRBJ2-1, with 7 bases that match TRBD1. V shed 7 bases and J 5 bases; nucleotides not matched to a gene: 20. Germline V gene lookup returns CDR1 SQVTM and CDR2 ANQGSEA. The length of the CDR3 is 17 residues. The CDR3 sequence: CSGSLLLTGPGNNEQFF. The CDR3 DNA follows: TGCAGCGGCTCCCTTTTACTGACAGGGCCGGGAAACAATGAGCAGTTCTTC.

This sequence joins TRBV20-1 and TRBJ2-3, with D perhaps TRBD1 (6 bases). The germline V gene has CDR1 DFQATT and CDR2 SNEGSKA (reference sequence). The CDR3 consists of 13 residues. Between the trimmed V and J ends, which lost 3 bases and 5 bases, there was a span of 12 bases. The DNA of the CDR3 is TGCAGTGCTAGCCGGCAGGGGAGAGATACGCAGTATTTT. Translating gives CSASRQGRDTQYF.

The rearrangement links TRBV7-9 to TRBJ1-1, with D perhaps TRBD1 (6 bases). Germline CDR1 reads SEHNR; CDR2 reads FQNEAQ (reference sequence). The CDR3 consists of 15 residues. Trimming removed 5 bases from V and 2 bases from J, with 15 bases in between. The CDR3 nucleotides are TGTGCCAGCAGCCCCGACTCAGGGGTTAACACTGAAGCTTTCTTT. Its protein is CASSPDSGVNTEAFF.

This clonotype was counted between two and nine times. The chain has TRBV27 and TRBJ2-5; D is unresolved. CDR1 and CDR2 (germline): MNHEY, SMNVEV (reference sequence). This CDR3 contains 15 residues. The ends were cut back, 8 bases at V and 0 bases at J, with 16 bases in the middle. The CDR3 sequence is CASGPALGYQETQYF. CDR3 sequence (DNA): TGTGCCAGCGGACCAGCCTTGGGGTACCAAGAGACCCAGTACTTC.

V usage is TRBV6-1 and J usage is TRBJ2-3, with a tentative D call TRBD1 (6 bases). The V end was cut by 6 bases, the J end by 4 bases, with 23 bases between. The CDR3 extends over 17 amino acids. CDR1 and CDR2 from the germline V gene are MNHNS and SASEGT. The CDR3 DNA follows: TGTGCCAGCAGAAGACTCCTGGGGACACGAATCGCAGATACGCAGTATTTT. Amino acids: CASRRLLGTRIADTQYF.

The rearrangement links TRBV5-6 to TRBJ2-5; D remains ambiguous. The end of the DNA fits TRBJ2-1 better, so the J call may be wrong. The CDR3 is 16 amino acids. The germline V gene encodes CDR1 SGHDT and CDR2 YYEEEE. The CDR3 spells CASSLDVPAGQETQFF. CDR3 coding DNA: TGTGCCAGCAGCTTGGACGTCCCCGCAGGCCAAGAGACCCAGTTCTTC.

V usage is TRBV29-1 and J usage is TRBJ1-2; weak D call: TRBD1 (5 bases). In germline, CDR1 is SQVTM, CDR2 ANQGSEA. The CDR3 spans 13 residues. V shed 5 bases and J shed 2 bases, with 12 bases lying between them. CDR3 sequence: CSVLAGKNYGYTF. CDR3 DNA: TGCAGCGTTTTGGCAGGGAAGAACTATGGCTACACCTTC.

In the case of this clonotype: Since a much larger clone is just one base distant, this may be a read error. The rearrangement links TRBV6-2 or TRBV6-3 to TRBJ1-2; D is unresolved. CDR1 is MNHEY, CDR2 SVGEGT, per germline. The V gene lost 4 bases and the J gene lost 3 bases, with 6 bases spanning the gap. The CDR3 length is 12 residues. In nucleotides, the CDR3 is TGTGCCAGCAGTTGGGGTTACTATGGCTACACCTTC. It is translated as CASSWGYYGYTF.

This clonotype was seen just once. CDR3 residues: CASSPLPISSEETQFF. CDR3 nucleotides: TGTGCCAGCAGCCCTTTACCCATTTCTTCGGAGGAGACCCAGTTCTTC. The chain is built from TRBV3-1 and TRBJ2-1; D is perhaps TRBD2 (5 bases). Germline CDR1 is LGHDT and CDR2 is YNNKEL (reference sequence). The CDR3 is 16 residues long. The germline V and J ends were trimmed by 4 bases and 13 bases, with 26 bases remaining between them.

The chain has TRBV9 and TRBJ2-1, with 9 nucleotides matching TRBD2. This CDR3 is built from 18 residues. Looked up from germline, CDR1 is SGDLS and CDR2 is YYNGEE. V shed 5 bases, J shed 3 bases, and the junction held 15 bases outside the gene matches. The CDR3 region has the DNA TGTGCCAGCAGTGATAGCGGGACTAGCCCACAAGTCTACAATGAGCAGTTCTTC. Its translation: CASSDSGTSPQVYNEQFF.